Each of the 14 T cell receptor beta chains below was sequenced from the same sample in a study of T cell repertoires in cytomegalovirus infection. TCRdb re-analysed the reads in MiXCR, keeping a single row per CDR3 protein. The table has about half a million distinct CDR3 sequences, around 35% seen once. Which antigens these TCRs recognize remains unknown. The sequences come from cultured PBMCs, collected from culture after CMV antigen stimulation. These receptors originate from a human donor in good health (CMV status not recorded). Some clones in this sample may be carry-over from other donors' samples.

The chain links TRBV4-1 to TRBJ1-5; weak D call: TRBD1 (6 bases). Germline loops: CDR1 MGHRA, CDR2 YSYEKL. The CDR3 is 14 residues long. Deletions cut 4 bases from V and 7 bases from J, with 14 bases between. CDR3 sequence reads: CASSLSAGGQPQHF. CDR3 coding DNA: TGCGCCAGCAGCCTTTCGGCGGGGGGCCAGCCCCAGCATTTT.

This clonotype has a count of ten or more. This chain links TRBV7-2 with TRBJ2-7; no reliable D call. The V gene's germline CDR1 is SGHTA and CDR2 FQGNSA. The V and J ends lost 0 bases and 5 bases respectively, with 11 bases between them. The CDR3 has 14 residues. For the CDR3, the DNA is TGTGCCAGCAGCTTAGCGGGAATAGGAGACGAGCAGTACTTC. Its protein is CASSLAGIGDEQYF. The full variable domain, completed using reference TRBV7-2 and TRBJ2-7, is GAGVSQSPSNKVTEKGKDVELRCDPISGHTALYWYRQSLGQGLEFLIYFQGNSAPDKSGLPSDRFSAERTGGSVSTLTIQRTQQEDSAVYLCASSLAGIGDEQYFGPGTRLTVT.

This clonotype was picked up a small number of times. This sequence joins TRBV7-3 and TRBJ2-3, with a possible D match to TRBD2 (6 bases). V lost 3 bases to trimming and J lost 0 bases, with 10 bases between them. The CDR3 totals 15 residues. The germline V gene encodes CDR1 SGHTA and CDR2 FQGTGA. The chain's CDR3 is CASSFGGISTDTQYF. The CDR3 region has the DNA TGTGCCAGCAGCTTTGGGGGGATTAGCACAGATACGCAGTATTTT.

The rearrangement joins TRBV3-1 to TRBJ1-2; D not resolved. Germline V gene lookup returns CDR1 LGHDT and CDR2 YNNKEL (reference sequence). This CDR3 comprises 15 residues. The V end was cut by 0 bases, the J end by 4 bases, with 12 bases between. The chain's CDR3 is CASSQDFGGLYGYTF. The CDR3 DNA follows: TGTGCCAGCAGCCAAGACTTCGGCGGACTCTATGGCTACACCTTC. The complete variable domain, with remaining parts taken from reference TRBV3-1 and TRBJ1-2, reads DTAVSQTPKYLVTQMGNDKSIKCEQNLGHDTMYWYKQDSKKFLKIMFSYNNKELIINETVPNRFSPKSPDKAHLNLHINSLELGDSAVYFCASSQDFGGLYGYTFGSGTRLTVV.

Many counts were recorded for this clonotype. V gene TRBV7-3 combines with J gene TRBJ1-2; 8 positions match TRBD1. The CDR3 consists of 13 residues. The trim removed 5 bases at V and 7 bases at J, leaving 6 bases unmatched. CDR1 is SGHTA, CDR2 FQGTGA, per germline. CDR3 sequence (DNA): TGTGCCAGCAGCCAGACAGGGGAATCTGGCTACACCTTC. As protein: CASSQTGESGYTF.

This chain links TRBV24-1 with TRBJ1-5, with D maybe TRBD1 (6 bases). The CDR3 has 14 residues. V was clipped by 3 bases and J by 7 bases, with 12 bases between them. Germline assignment: CDR1 KGHDR and CDR2 SFDVKD. The CDR3 region is CATSDHTGTQPQHF. CDR3 bases: TGTGCCACCAGTGATCATACAGGGACACAGCCCCAGCATTTT.

The chain has TRBV20-1 and TRBJ1-6, with 8 bases matching TRBD1. Germline loops: CDR1 DFQATT, CDR2 SNEGSKA (reference sequence). The CDR3 runs to 17 residues. After removal of 3 bases from V and 8 bases from J, the junction contained 15 bases not matched to a gene. In DNA form, the CDR3 reads TGCAGTGCTAGTCCTGGACAGGGTTATCCCCTATATTCACCCCTCCACTTT. Its protein is CSASPGQGYPLYSPLHF.

V is TRBV13 and J is TRBJ2-7; 7 bases match TRBD2. The CDR3 runs to 15 residues. Germline V CDR1 and CDR2: PRHDT, FYEKMQ (reference sequence). The V gene end was trimmed by 4 bases and the J gene end by 4 bases; junction bases not matched to a gene: 10. CDR3 protein: CASSSPGGGRYEQYF. CDR3 coding DNA: TGTGCCAGCAGCTCGCCCGGAGGCGGGAGATACGAGCAGTACTTC.

The CDR3 reads CASSFPGVSYEQYF. Here the CDR3 DNA reads TGTGCCAGCAGCTTCCCGGGGGTATCCTACGAGCAGTACTTC. This rearrangement joins TRBV5-4 to TRBJ2-7; a possible D gene is TRBD2 (6 bases). CDR1 is SGHNT, CDR2 YYREEE, per germline (reference sequence). The V end lost 2 bases, the J end lost 1 base, and 10 bases lay between the germline ends. This CDR3 comprises 14 residues.

This clonotype was seen ten or more times. The chain is built from TRBV10-3 and TRBJ2-3; TRBD2 matches 12 bases. The CDR3 is 16 residues long. Germline CDR1 reads ENHRY; CDR2 reads SYGVKD. Trimming removed 6 bases from V and 4 bases from J; junction bases left unmatched: 8. The DNA for the CDR3 is TGTGCCATCAGCGGCATGACTAGCGGGAGACCAGATACGCAGTATTTT. Translation: CAISGMTSGRPDTQYF.

This clonotype was counted at least ten times. This chain uses TRBV7-2 with TRBJ2-7, with D possibly matching TRBD2 (6 bases). CDR3 size: 15 residues. Germline V CDR1 and CDR2: SGHTA, FQGNSA. The ends were cut back, 2 bases at V and 1 base at J, with 12 bases in the middle. The CDR3 reads CASSLSGLESYEQYF. CDR3 nucleotide sequence: TGTGCCAGCAGCTTAAGCGGGCTGGAATCCTACGAGCAGTACTTC.

The rearrangement links TRBV7-9 to TRBJ2-3; TRBD2 matches at 10 bases. CDR1 SEHNR and CDR2 FQNEAQ come from the germline V gene (reference sequence). This CDR3 comprises 19 residues. V was pared by 5 bases and J by 1 base, with 15 bases of the junction left unmatched. The CDR3, as DNA: TGTGCCAGCAGCGTTTCCGGGACTAGCGAGATGTGGGGCACAGATACGCAGTATTTT. It codes for CASSVSGTSEMWGTDTQYF.

This clonotype came up a few times. The gene calls are TRBV7-2 and TRBJ2-6; D remains unclear. Germline CDR1 SGHTA, CDR2 FQGNSA. Trimming removed 0 bases from V and 0 bases from J, with 6 bases in between. The CDR3 contains 16 residues. This chain's CDR3 is CASSLAVSSGANVLTF. The CDR3 bases are TGTGCCAGCAGCTTAGCGGTGAGCTCTGGGGCCAACGTCCTGACTTTC.

The CDR3 region is CSARSGRDPGETQYF. The CDR3 DNA reads as TGCAGTGCTAGGAGCGGGAGGGACCCTGGCGAGACCCAGTACTTC. The gene calls are TRBV20-1 and TRBJ2-5; 10 bases line up with TRBD2. Germline V gene lookup returns CDR1 DFQATT and CDR2 SNEGSKA (reference sequence). J was trimmed by 5 bases and V by 3 bases; bases with no gene match: 9. The length of the CDR3 is 15 residues.